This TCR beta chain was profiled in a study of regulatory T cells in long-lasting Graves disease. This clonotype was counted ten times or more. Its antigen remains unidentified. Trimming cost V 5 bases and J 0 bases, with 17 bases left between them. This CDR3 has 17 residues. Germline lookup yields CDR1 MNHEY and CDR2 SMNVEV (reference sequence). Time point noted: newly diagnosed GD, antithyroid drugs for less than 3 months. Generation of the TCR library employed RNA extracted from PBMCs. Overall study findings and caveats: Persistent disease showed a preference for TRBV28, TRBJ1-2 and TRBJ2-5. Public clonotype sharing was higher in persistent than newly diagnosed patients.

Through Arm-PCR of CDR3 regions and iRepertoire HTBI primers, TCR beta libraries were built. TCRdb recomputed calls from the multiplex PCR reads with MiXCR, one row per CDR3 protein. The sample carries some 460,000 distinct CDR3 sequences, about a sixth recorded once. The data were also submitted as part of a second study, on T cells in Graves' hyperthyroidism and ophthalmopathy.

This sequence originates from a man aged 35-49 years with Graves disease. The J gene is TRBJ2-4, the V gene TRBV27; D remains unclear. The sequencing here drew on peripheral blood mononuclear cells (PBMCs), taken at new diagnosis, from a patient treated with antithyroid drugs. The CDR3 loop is CASSPWGQVVAKNIQYF. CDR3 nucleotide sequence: TGTGCCAGCAGTCCGTGGGGTCAAGTGGTAGCCAAAAACATTCAGTACTTC.